This T cell receptor (beta chain) is drawn from a study of regulatory T cells in long-lasting Graves disease. Arm-PCR of CDR3 regions and iRepertoire HTBI primers were the basis on which TCR beta libraries were built. TCRdb ran MiXCR on the multiplex PCR reads and lists one entry per CDR3 protein. Of roughly 500,000 distinct CDR3 sequences detected, 20% to 25% appear once; the ten largest clones hold less than 9%. Study observations and caveats: Reduced TCR diversity was observed in persistent Graves' patients versus newly diagnosed patients. Limited sample numbers may have lowered accuracy.

The CDR3 sequence is 15 residues long. In germline, CDR1 is MNHEY, CDR2 SMNVEV (reference sequence). As regards this clonotype: As yet, its antigen is unknown. This sequence may be a read error, since a much larger clone differs from it by one base.

The sample's time point: persistent/refractory GD, antithyroid drugs over 5 years with positive TRAb. Researchers made the TCR library from RNA that was extracted from PBMCs. This chain joins TRBV27 and TRBJ1-4; D is possibly TRBD1 (5 bases). This receptor was taken from a female donor with Graves disease. This specimen was peripheral blood mononuclear cells (PBMCs), taken when the disease was refractory, from a patient treated with antithyroid drugs. DNA of the CDR3: TGTGCCAGCAGCCGCGGGCCAGGGCGGGATGAAAAACTGTTATTT. Translating it yields CASSRGPGRDEKLLF. Full variable domain (outside the CDR3, taken from reference TRBV27 and TRBJ1-4): EAQVTQNPRYLITVTGKKLTVTCSQNMNHEYMSWYRQDPGLGLRQIYYSMNVEVTDKGDVPEGYKVSRKEKRNFPLILESPSPNQTSLYFCASSRGPGRDEKLLFGSGTQLSVL.